The 6 T cell receptor beta chains below come from one sample, sequenced in a study of blood T cell repertoires in COVID-19. Method: immunoSEQ multiplex PCR; TCRdb's copy keeps in-frame clones and lacks some. The data hold 250,000 to 350,000 clones, with about 89% observed a single time. The sample consisted of peripheral blood. The receptors stem from a woman aged 45-60 years who had recovered from COVID-19.

The V gene is TRBV4-3, the J gene TRBJ1-1; D is unresolved. The germline V gene encodes CDR1 LGHNA and CDR2 YSLEER. Trimming took off 1 base at V and 0 bases at J, with 9 bases between the two ends. There are 15 residues in the CDR3. The CDR3 protein is CASSQAVHMNTEAFF. For the CDR3, the DNA is TGCGCCAGCAGCCAAGCCGTGCACATGAACACTGAAGCTTTCTTT.

This chain links TRBV10-3 with TRBJ1-2, with 8 bases fitting TRBD1. The germline V gene encodes CDR1 ENHRY and CDR2 SYGVKD. The CDR3 spans 17 residues. The J segment lost 4 bases and the V segment lost 10 bases, leaving 20 bases of the junction unmatched. CDR3 loop: CATGPPPGQATLYGYTF. CDR3 nucleotide sequence: TGTGCCACCGGCCCCCCCCCGGGACAGGCGACGCTCTATGGCTACACCTTC.

The CDR3 DNA sequence: TGTGCCAGCAGCCGGGAGGGTACGGGCTACACCTTC. Translated: CASSREGTGYTF. The genes are TRBV3-1 (or the pseudogene TRBV3-2) and TRBJ1-2; the D is unclear. The V end was cut by 4 bases, the J end by 8 bases, with 11 bases between. The CDR3 consists of 12 residues. Germline V gives CDR1 LGHDT, CDR2 YNNKEL (reference sequence).

CDR3 protein: CSVGQNTEAFF. The CDR3 nucleotides read TGCAGCGTGGGGCAGAACACTGAAGCTTTCTTT. The rearrangement links TRBV29-1 to TRBJ1-1; a weak D match, TRBD1 (5 bases). CDR1 SQVTM and CDR2 ANQGSEA come from the germline V gene. The CDR3 contains 11 residues. Trimming removed 6 bases at V and 1 base at J, with 6 bases between. Using reference TRBV29-1 and TRBJ1-1 for the parts outside the CDR3, the full variable domain is SAVISQKPSRDICQRGTSLTIQCQVDSQVTMMFWYRQQPGQSLTLIATANQGSEATYESGFVIDKFPISRPNLTFSTLTVSNMSPEDSSIYLCSVGQNTEAFFGQGTRLTVV.

The V and J genes are TRBV5-8 and TRBJ2-7, with D possibly matching TRBD2 (5 bases). The CDR3 is made up of 14 amino acids. V lost 6 bases and J 2 bases, leaving 15 bases between the germline ends. The germline V gene encodes CDR1 SGHTS and CDR2 YDEGEE. CDR3 coding DNA: TGTGCCAGCACCCCGGAGGCTTCCCCCTACGAGCAGTACTTC. Its protein is CASTPEASPYEQYF. Full variable domain (remainder filled in from reference TRBV5-8 and TRBJ2-7): EAGVTQSPTHLIKTRGQQATLRCSPISGHTSVYWYQQALGLGLQFLLWYDEGEERNRGNFPPRFSGRQFPNYSSELNVNALELEDSALYLCASTPEASPYEQYFGPGTRLTVT.

This clone was observed a single time. The rearrangement uses TRBV7-6 and TRBJ2-2; D is perhaps TRBD1 (6 bases). V was pared by 1 base and J by 7 bases, with 13 bases between. Germline V lookup: CDR1 SGHVS, CDR2 FNYEAQ. The CDR3 length is 15 residues. The DNA for the CDR3 is TGTGCCAGCAGCTTAGACAGGGTCATGAGCGGGGAGCTGTTTTTT. Its translation is CASSLDRVMSGELFF.